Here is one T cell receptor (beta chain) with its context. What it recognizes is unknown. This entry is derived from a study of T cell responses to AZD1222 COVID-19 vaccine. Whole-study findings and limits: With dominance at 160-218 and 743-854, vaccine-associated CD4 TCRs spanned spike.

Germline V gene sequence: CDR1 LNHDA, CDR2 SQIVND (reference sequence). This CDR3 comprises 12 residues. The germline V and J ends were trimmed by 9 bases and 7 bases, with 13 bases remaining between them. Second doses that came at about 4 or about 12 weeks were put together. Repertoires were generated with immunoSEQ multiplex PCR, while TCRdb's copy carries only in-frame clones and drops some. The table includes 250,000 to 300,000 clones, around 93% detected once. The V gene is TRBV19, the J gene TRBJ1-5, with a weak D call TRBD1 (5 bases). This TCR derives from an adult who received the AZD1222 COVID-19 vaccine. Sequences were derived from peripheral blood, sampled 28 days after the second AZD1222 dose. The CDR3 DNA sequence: TGTGCCAGCCCCGGGGGGAACCAGCCCCAGCATTTT. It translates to CASPGGNQPQHF.